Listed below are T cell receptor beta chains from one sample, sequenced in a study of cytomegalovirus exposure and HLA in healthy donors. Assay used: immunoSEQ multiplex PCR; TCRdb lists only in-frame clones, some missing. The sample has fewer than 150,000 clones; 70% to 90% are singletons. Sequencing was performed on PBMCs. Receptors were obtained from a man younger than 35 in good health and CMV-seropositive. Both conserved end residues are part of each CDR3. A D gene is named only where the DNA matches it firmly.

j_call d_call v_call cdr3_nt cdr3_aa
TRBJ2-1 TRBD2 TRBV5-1 TGCGCCAGCACCCTAAGGGGGACTAGCGGGGAAAATGAGCAGTTCTTC CASTLRGTSGENEQFF
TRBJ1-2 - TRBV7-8 TGTGCCAGCAGCCAAAACAGGGTGGGGCCTGGCTACACCTTC CASSQNRVGPGYTF
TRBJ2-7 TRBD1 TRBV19 TGTGCCAGTAGCGACAGGGGCCGGAGCTCCTACGAGCAGTACTTC CASSDRGRSSYEQYF
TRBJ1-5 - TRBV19 TGTGCCAGTATGAACCAGGGATTGTATCAGCCCCAGCATTTT CASMNQGLYQPQHF
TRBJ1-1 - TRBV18 TGTGCCAGCTCACCAAACGGCAGGGAGGGGACTGAAGCTTTCTTT CASSPNGREGTEAFF
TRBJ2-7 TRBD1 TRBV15 TGTGCCACCAGCACTAACCGGGACAGGGGGTACGAGCAGTACTTC CATSTNRDRGYEQYF
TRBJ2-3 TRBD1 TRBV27 TGTGCCAGCAGTTTATCGGTAACAGGGGCCGCAGATACGCAGTATTTT CASSLSVTGAADTQYF
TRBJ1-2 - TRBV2 TGTGCCAGCAGTGGACAGGAGGCCTATGGCTACACCTTC CASSGQEAYGYTF
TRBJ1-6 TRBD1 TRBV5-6 TGTGCCAGCAGCTTGCTGGACAGGGTAAATTCACCCCTCCACTTT CASSLLDRVNSPLHF
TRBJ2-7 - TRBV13 TGTGCCAGCAGCTGGAGCCCCCCGGGCGAGCAGTACTTC CASSWSPPGEQYF
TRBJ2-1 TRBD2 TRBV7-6 TGTGCCAGCAGCTTAGGGGTAGCGGGAGTTCACAATGAGCAGTTCTTC CASSLGVAGVHNEQFF
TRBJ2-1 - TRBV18 TGTGCCAGCTCACCATGGACCCCACGGGGCAATGAGCAGTTCTTC CASSPWTPRGNEQFF
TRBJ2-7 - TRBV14 TGTGCCAGCAGCCCTAGGGCGGGACCGAACTACGAGCAGTACTTC CASSPRAGPNYEQYF
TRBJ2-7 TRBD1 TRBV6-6 TGTGCCAGCAGTTACGACAGGGGCTACGAGCAGTACTTC CASSYDRGYEQYF
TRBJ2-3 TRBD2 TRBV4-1 TGCGCCAGCACGGGAGGGCCAGCAGATACGCAGTATTTT CASTGGPADTQYF
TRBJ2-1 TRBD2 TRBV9 TGTGCCAGCAGCGTAGAGCGGGGGGTCTACAATGAGCAGTTCTTC CASSVERGVYNEQFF
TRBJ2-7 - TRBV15 TGTGCCACCAGCAGAGATCTAGGGGATGAGCAGTACTTC CATSRDLGDEQYF
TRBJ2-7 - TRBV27 TGTGCCAGCAGTTTATGGTACGGAGATCGGTCCGAGCAGTACTTC CASSLWYGDRSEQYF
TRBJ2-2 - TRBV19 TGTGCCAGTACTACCCTGAGGCACACCGGGGAGCTGTTTTTT CASTTLRHTGELFF
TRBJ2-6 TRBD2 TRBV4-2 TGTGCCAGCAGCCAAAGACTAGCGGGAATATCTGGGGCCAACGTCCTGACTTTC CASSQRLAGISGANVLTF
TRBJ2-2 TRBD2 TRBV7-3 TGTGCCAGCAGCTTAATGGCGGGAGTCTCGAACACCGGGGAGCTGTTTTTT CASSLMAGVSNTGELFF
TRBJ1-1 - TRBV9 TGTGCCAGCAGCGTAGTAAAGGACAGAGCAGTTGAAGCTTTCTTT CASSVVKDRAVEAFF
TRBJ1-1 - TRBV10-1 TGCGCCAGCAGTGAGTCCCCATTACAGGGTGCGGCTTTCTTT CASSESPLQGAAFF
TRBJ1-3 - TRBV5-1 TGCGCCAGCAGCCTGGCGGGGGTCGGAAACACCATATATTTT CASSLAGVGNTIYF
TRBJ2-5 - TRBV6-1 TGTGCCAGCAGTGTATTATCATTGGGCAGCCCTTCCCAAGAGACCCAGTACTTC CASSVLSLGSPSQETQYF
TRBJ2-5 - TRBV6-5 TGTGCAGCAGGGAGGGAGACCCAGTACTTC CAAGRETQYF
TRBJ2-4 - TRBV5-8 TGTGCCAGCAGCGATCCCGGGGCCAAAAACATTCAGTACTTC CASSDPGAKNIQYF
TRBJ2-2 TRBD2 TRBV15 TGTGCCACCCAACTAGCGTCGAACACCGGGGAGCTGTTTTTT CATQLASNTGELFF
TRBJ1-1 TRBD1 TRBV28 TGTGCCAGCAGTTTTCCGGCTCCTGGGGACAGCATGAACACTGAAGCTTTCTTT CASSFPAPGDSMNTEAFF
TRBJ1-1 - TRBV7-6 TGTGCCAGCAGCTTAGATTCGGGGGGAGAAGCTTTCTTT CASSLDSGGEAFF
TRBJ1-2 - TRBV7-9 TGTGCCAGCAGCCACGCGGCCAGAACTAACTATGGCTACACCTTC CASSHAARTNYGYTF
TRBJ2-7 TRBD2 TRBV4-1 TGCGCCAGCAGCCAAGATCCGACTAGCGGGAACGAGCAGTACTTC CASSQDPTSGNEQYF
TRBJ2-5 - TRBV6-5 TGTGCCAGCAGTTACTCCCCCGCGCAAGAGACCCAGTACTTC CASSYSPAQETQYF
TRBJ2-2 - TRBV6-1 TGTGCCAGCAGTGAAGTAGTGGGCCACAACACCGGGGAGCTGTTTTTT CASSEVVGHNTGELFF
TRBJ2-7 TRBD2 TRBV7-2 TGTGCCAGCAGCCCGTGGGGGGGCTACGAGCAGTACTTC CASSPWGGYEQYF
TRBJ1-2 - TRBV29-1 TGCAGCGTTGAAGGAACAGGGAACTATGGCTACACCTTC CSVEGTGNYGYTF
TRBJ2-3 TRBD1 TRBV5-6 TGTGCCAGCAGCCAGGGGACAGGGAACACAGATACGCAGTATTTT CASSQGTGNTDTQYF
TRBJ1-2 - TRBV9 TGTGCCAGCAGTAAGGACACGGACTATGGCTACACCTTC CASSKDTDYGYTF
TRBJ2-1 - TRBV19 TGTGCCAGTAAGCAGACAGGTGCCTCCTACAATGAGCAGTTCTTC CASKQTGASYNEQFF
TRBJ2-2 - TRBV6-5 TGTGCCAGCAGGAACAGGGGGGGCACCGGGGAGCTGTTTTTT CASRNRGGTGELFF
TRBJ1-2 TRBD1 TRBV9 TGTGCCAGCAGCACGGGGGACAGGCCCACGGGGTATGGCTACACCTTC CASSTGDRPTGYGYTF
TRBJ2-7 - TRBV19 TGTGCCAGTAGTAGAGACCCACTACGGTACGAGCAGTACTTC CASSRDPLRYEQYF
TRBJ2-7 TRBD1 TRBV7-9 TGTGCCAGCAGTCCGACAGGGCCCTCCTACGAGCAGTACTTC CASSPTGPSYEQYF
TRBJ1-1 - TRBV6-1 TGTGCCAGCAGCCTGGGAGGGGGAGTGGCTGAAGCTTTCTTT CASSLGGGVAEAFF
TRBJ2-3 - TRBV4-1 TGCGCCAGCAGCCCTCGGGATGGGGGCCGGGGCACAGATACGCAGTATTTT CASSPRDGGRGTDTQYF
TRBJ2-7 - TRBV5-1 TGCGCCAGCAGCTTGCCAGGGGCAGCCTACGAGCAGTACTTC CASSLPGAAYEQYF